This T cell receptor beta chain was captured in a study of T cell responses to AZD1222 COVID-19 vaccine (dated by TCRdb to the early 2020s). About the study as a whole: AZD1222 recipients whose second dose came at about 4 weeks and those whose second dose came at about 12 weeks were combined into one group, since spike-specific TCR depth and breadth did not differ between the two schedules. TCR sequencing covered over 230 trial participants: nearly 210 given two doses of AZD1222 and 26 given two doses of MenACWY control vaccine. Trial participants were enrolled by age into subgroups of 18-55, 56-69 and 70-plus years, and around 150, 29 and 61 TCR-sequenced participants, respectively, were included in these subgroups. What the research found in general, with its limitations: No day 14 peak-response samples were available, so repertoires were characterized only after the peak T cell response. Participants were mostly white British, with more females than males. The authors suggested clonal diversity may have been underestimated. Spike-specific TCR breadth and depth rose significantly after two AZD1222 doses compared with day 0 and with MenACWY recipients. Nearly half of unique spike-specific TCRs reportedly recognized epitopes outside regions mutated in the B.1.351 and B.1.1.7 variants. Conclusions about previously exposed vaccinees are limited because only a handful of AZD1222 recipients were SARS-CoV-2 seropositive at baseline. The 56-69-year group was small, and its depth increase did not reach significance, likely because of low power. Vaccine-associated CD4 TCRs spanned the whole spike protein, with dominant responses in regions 160-218 and 743-854.

In light of the paper, this sample's time point label describes: baseline before first vaccination. Vaccinee samples came from UK trials COV001 and COV002, including a single-blind randomized controlled phase 2/3 trial of AZD1222 (ChAdOx1 nCoV-19) in healthy adults. For TCRbeta chain sequencing, PBMC samples were collected from trial participants at day 0 and at day 28 after the second dose. The CDR3 regions of human TCRbeta chains were analyzed by immunosequencing. On the study's bioinformatics: TCRs in the repertoires were compared against a reference library of SARS-CoV-2-specific TCRs that had been generated with the MIRA antigen-specificity platform. Breadth was defined as the fraction of unique TCRs that were SARS-CoV-2-associated, and depth was defined as the fraction of total T cells that were SARS-CoV-2-associated. Using the MIRA data, every spike-specific TCR was mapped to the spike region that the TCR reacted to and assigned to either a CD4 or a CD8 class. Log10-transformed breadth and depth values were compared by one-way ANOVA with Sidak's multiple comparisons tests. What TCRdb holds here is the immuneACCESS table cut down to in-frame rearrangements. Part of the clones is not present; checked against another copy, under half of the missing clones reflect an unresolved V gene, and the others are unexplained. Clone size and the V and J calls come from that table; the DNA yielded D and trimming. The sample table shows some 110,000 clones, and about 90% are seen once. Of the sample, roughly 7.4% is held by the ten largest clones.

Regarding this clone: Its recognized antigen is unknown. The input lacks base qualities; no much larger clone sits a single base away.

A distance of 5 bases separates the germline ends of V and J, which lose 3 bases and 5 bases respectively. Measured from the cysteine to the phenylalanine, the CDR3 is 11 residues long. CDR3 DNA only is kept here, 33 bases in frame from base 1. CDR1 MGHDK and CDR2 SYGVNS were looked up in the germline V gene. This TCR was sampled from an adult in good health. The chain uses TRBV25-1 and TRBJ2-7; no D gene can be assigned with confidence. The source material was peripheral blood, sampled on day 0 of AZD1222 vaccination. The bases are TGTGCCAGCAGTGACACTCACGAGCAGTACTTC. Protein translation: CASSDTHEQYF.